The rows below give T cell receptor beta chains drawn from one sample of a study of cytomegalovirus exposure and HLA in healthy donors. Profiling relied on immunoSEQ multiplex PCR, and the TCRdb table lists in-frame clones only, not all of them. This table holds 150,000 to 200,000 clones, 80% found once. Sequenced input: PBMCs. The receptors derive from a man aged 18 to 35 in good health and CMV-seropositive. Both conserved end residues are part of each CDR3. A D gene is named only where the DNA matches it firmly. Clone size is shown for a subset of rows, as once, few, many or a class of expanded clone.

CDR3 DNA,CDR3 protein,D gene,V gene,clone size,J gene
TGTGCCAGCAGCGATATGAGTGGGGAGCTCACAGATACGCAGTATTTT,CASSDMSGELTDTQYF,-,TRBV9,-,TRBJ2-3
TGTGCCAGCAGCTTAAGAAGTGGGGGGGTCCGTGAGCAGTTCTTC,CASSLRSGGVREQFF,TRBD2,TRBV11-2,-,TRBJ2-1
TGTGCCAGCAGCTTAGCTCCCCCCGTGGGGGGGAATACCGGGGAGCTGTTTTTT,CASSLAPPVGGNTGELFF,TRBD2,TRBV7-3,-,TRBJ2-2
TGTGCCAGCAGCGTTTTAGCGGACCCCTCCTACAATGAGCAGTTCTTC,CASSVLADPSYNEQFF,-,TRBV9,-,TRBJ2-1
TGTGCCAGCAGTTTTGGACAGTCGCCCCAGCATTTT,CASSFGQSPQHF,-,TRBV28,-,TRBJ1-5
TGTGCCAGCACCCGGGGGGGGGTCCTAAGCGGGGAGCTGTTTTTT,CASTRGGVLSGELFF,TRBD2,TRBV7-3,once,TRBJ2-2
TGCGCCAGCAGCCAAGATCTACGCAGGGAGGGCGAAAAACTGTTTTTT,CASSQDLRREGEKLFF,-,TRBV4-1,-,TRBJ1-4
TGTGCCAGCAGCCCAACAGAGTTGAACACTGAAGCTTTCTTT,CASSPTELNTEAFF,-,TRBV4-2,-,TRBJ1-1
TGTGCCAGCAGCCGACGAGGGACAGTCTACGAGCAGTACTTC,CASSRRGTVYEQYF,TRBD1,TRBV27,once,TRBJ2-7
TGTGCCAGCCTTTTAGGGGGCCGCAACAATGAGCAGTTCTTC,CASLLGGRNNEQFF,TRBD1,TRBV28,-,TRBJ2-1
TGTGCCAGTAGTTTCTCGGGACTCAAAGAGACCCAGTACTTC,CASSFSGLKETQYF,-,TRBV19,-,TRBJ2-5
TGTGCCAGCAGTTCCGGACAGGGGCTGCGCGGCTACACCTTC,CASSSGQGLRGYTF,TRBD1,TRBV6-5,-,TRBJ1-2